The text below deals with one T cell receptor beta chain. The target antigen is unknown. Sequencing used immunoSEQ multiplex PCR; TCRdb keeps in-frame clones, though not all of them. The sample shows about 100,000 clones, approximately 90% of them seen only once. CDR3 length: 14 residues. Per the germline V gene, CDR1 is SGHDN and CDR2 is FVKESK. Between the trimmed V and J ends, which lost 2 bases and 1 base, there was a span of 8 bases. This specimen belongs to a study of PD-1 blockade in classical Hodgkin lymphoma. Relapse after autologous stem cell transplantation occurred in every patient, and brentuximab vedotin exposure varied. Whole-study findings and limits: Newly diagnosed and completely responding patients shared comparable baseline diversity.

V usage is TRBV14 and J usage is TRBJ2-5; a weak D match, TRBD2 (6 bases). This clonotype was obtained from a human donor with classical Hodgkin lymphoma. Sequencing was performed on peripheral blood mononuclear cells (PBMCs), taken before the second cycle of nivolumab. The CDR3 DNA is TGTGCCAGCAGCCAACGACTAGTCCAAGAGACCCAGTACTTC. This translates into CASSQRLVQETQYF.